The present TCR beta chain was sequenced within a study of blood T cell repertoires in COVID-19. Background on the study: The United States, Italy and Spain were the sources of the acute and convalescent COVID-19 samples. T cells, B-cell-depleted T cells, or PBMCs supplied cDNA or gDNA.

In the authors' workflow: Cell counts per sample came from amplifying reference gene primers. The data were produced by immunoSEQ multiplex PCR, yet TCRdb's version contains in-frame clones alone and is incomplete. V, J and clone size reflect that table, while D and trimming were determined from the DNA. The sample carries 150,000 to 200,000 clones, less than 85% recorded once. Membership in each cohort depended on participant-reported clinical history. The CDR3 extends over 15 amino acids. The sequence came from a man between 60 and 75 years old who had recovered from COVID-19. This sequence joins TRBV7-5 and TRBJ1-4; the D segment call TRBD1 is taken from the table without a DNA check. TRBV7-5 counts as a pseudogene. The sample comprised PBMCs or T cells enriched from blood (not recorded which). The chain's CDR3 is CVRSQGTEPLLKLFF. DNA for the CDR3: TGTGTCAGAAGCCAGGGGACAGAGCCTTTACTGAAACTGTTTTTT.